Listed below are T cell receptor beta chains from one sample, sequenced in a study of T cells in Graves' hyperthyroidism and ophthalmopathy. MiXCR, run by TCRdb on the multiplex PCR reads, gives a single entry per CDR3 protein. The sample includes 450,000 to 650,000 distinct CDR3 sequences, over 12% of them seen just once. Material for sequencing was blood. These receptors originate from a woman aged 18-29 years with Graves' ophthalmopathy. Each CDR3 is given with its conserved first and last residue. The D gene is left open where the match is weak. Only part of the rows carry a size: once, few, many, or a class if the clone is expanded.

many - TRBJ1-4 TRBV11-3 CASSLTGSNEKLFF TGTGCCAGCAGCTTGACGGGTTCGAATGAAAAACTGTTTTTT
many - TRBJ1-4 TRBV11-2 CASSLVRLSGHNEKLFF TGTGCCAGCAGCTTAGTAAGGTTATCTGGCCATAATGAAAAACTGTTTTTT
many - TRBJ2-5 TRBV28 CASSLGGAGQETQYF TGTGCCAGCAGCCTCGGAGGGGCAGGGCAAGAGACCCAGTACTTC
many - TRBJ2-3 TRBV3-1 CASSHPGGTDTQYF TGTGCCAGCAGCCATCCCGGTGGAACAGATACGCAGTATTTT
few TRBD2 TRBJ2-5 TRBV9 CASSAVGGRREDQETQYF TGTGCCAGCAGCGCCGTGGGTGGGAGGCGGGAGGACCAAGAGACCCAGTACTTC
- - TRBJ1-2 TRBV6-2/TRBV6-3 CASSYDTEINYGYTF TGTGCCAGCAGTTACGATACCGAAATTAACTATGGCTACACCTTC
many - TRBJ2-7 TRBV30 CAWRAGVTGSYEQYF TGTGCCTGGAGGGCCGGGGTCACGGGCTCCTACGAGCAGTACTTC
- - TRBJ1-5 TRBV3-1 CASSPTGTPDTNQPQHF TGTGCCAGCAGCCCGACGGGGACACCCGACACCAATCAGCCCCAGCATTTT
- - TRBJ2-2 TRBV30 CAWSAFHTGELLF TGTGCCTGGAGTGCCTTCCACACCGGGGAGCTGCTTTTT
many TRBD2 TRBJ2-2 TRBV7-6 CASSLASGGRGIGELFF TGTGCCAGCAGCTTAGCTTCGGGCGGGAGAGGAATCGGGGAGCTGTTTTTT
many - TRBJ1-4 TRBV20-1 CSAAATNEKLFF TGCAGTGCTGCGGCAACTAATGAAAAACTGTTTTTT
many - TRBJ2-1 TRBV11-2 CASRPYNEQFF TGTGCCAGCCGGCCTTACAATGAGCAGTTCTTC
many TRBD2 TRBJ2-3 TRBV7-9 CASSSSGAGDTQYF TGTGCCAGCAGCTCTAGCGGAGCTGGAGATACGCAGTATTTT
many TRBD2 TRBJ2-3 TRBV6-6 CASSYRLPSGSITDTQYF TGTGCCAGCAGTTACAGGCTCCCAAGCGGGAGTATCACAGATACGCAGTATTTT
many - TRBJ1-3 TRBV12-3/TRBV12-4 CASSLTGNTIYF TGTGCCAGCAGTTTGACTGGAAACACCATATATTTT
many TRBD2 TRBJ2-1 TRBV20-1 CSARRLAGGVYNEQFF TGCAGTGCTAGGAGACTAGCGGGAGGCGTCTACAATGAGCAGTTCTTC
many - TRBJ1-6 TRBV2 CASSQPNSPLHF TGTGCCAGCAGCCAGCCTAATTCACCCCTCCACTTT
many - TRBJ2-7 TRBV7-9 CASSLEGGYEQYF TGTGCCAGCAGCTTAGAAGGGGGCTACGAGCAGTACTTC
- - TRBJ2-1 TRBV4-1 CASRFTRGSLDNEQFF TGCGCCAGCAGATTCACGAGAGGGAGTCTCGACAATGAGCAGTTCTTC
many TRBD2 TRBJ2-2 TRBV7-8 CASSATSGTAGELFF TGTGCCAGCAGCGCGACTAGCGGGACGGCCGGGGAGCTGTTTTTT